This entry is about one T cell receptor beta chain. Hyperthyroidism patients had new diagnoses, durations under 2 months, and ages of 18 to 65. Fresh peripheral blood (over 9.5 ml) yielded the PBMCs. TCR beta CDR3 regions were amplified from RNA transcripts. First-round RT-PCR employed HTBI primers, with a second-round multiplex PCR after it. MiXCR, run by TCRdb on the multiplex PCR reads, gives a single entry per CDR3 protein. The table has hundreds of thousands of distinct CDR3 sequences, roughly 21% seen once. V gave up 0 bases and J gave up 7 bases; unmatched junction bases: 6. Germline V gene lookup returns CDR1 LGHDT and CDR2 YNNKEL (reference sequence). This CDR3 is 14 amino acids long. The source of the sample is a study of Graves' ophthalmopathy and Graves' hyperthyroidism.

The chain recombines TRBV3-1 with TRBJ2-7; 7 bases line up with TRBD1. This receptor was obtained from a woman between 18 and 30 years old with stable Graves' hyperthyroidism. Material: peripheral blood. The CDR3 DNA sequence: TGTGCCAGCAGCCAAGATCATAGCAGGGGGGAGCAGTACTTC. As protein: CASSQDHSRGEQYF.